One sample yielded the 10 T cell receptor beta chains listed below, sequenced in a study of CD4+ T cells in melanoma. Profiled with immunoSEQ multiplex PCR; TCRdb holds only in-frame clones, not every one. The sample yields over 130,000 clones, about 90% seen once. Receptors were obtained from a human donor with melanoma.

CDR3 DNA sequence: TGTGCCATCAGTGAGCGGGCTAGCGGGGGCAATGAGCAGTTCTTC. Translated: CAISERASGGNEQFF. The chain links TRBV10-3 to TRBJ2-1; 10 bases align to TRBD2. The CDR3 is made up of 15 amino acids. Per germline, CDR1 ENHRY and CDR2 SYGVKD. V lost 2 bases, J lost 6 bases, and 4 bases stayed unmatched.

The genes are TRBV2 and TRBJ1-2; D not resolved. The length of the CDR3 is 10 residues. Germline CDR1 SNHLY, CDR2 FYNNEI. V was pared by 6 bases and J by 11 bases, with 10 bases between. CDR3 sequence (DNA): TGTGCCAGCAGGGTAGCTGGTTACACCTTC. It codes for CASRVAGYTF.

This clone has a single count. This rearrangement joins TRBV6-5 to TRBJ1-6; D gene uncertain. The CDR3 is 13 residues long. Germline assignment: CDR1 MNHEY and CDR2 SVGAGI. The V end was cut by 6 bases, the J end by 6 bases, with 9 bases between. CDR3 residues: CASSMEVNSPLHF. Here the CDR3 DNA reads TGTGCCAGCAGCATGGAGGTTAATTCACCCCTCCACTTT.

The rearrangement joins TRBV7-8 to TRBJ1-4, with TRBD1 matching over 7 bases. The CDR3 runs 16 residues. The trim removed 4 bases at V and 8 bases at J, leaving 13 bases unmatched. Germline CDR1 is SGHVS and CDR2 is FQNEAQ. Here the CDR3 DNA reads TGTGCCAGCAGCTCGGGGGGGACAGCCGGGGCAGAAAAACTGTTTTTT. It codes for CASSSGGTAGAEKLFF. Full variable domain (outside the CDR3, taken from reference TRBV7-8 and TRBJ1-4): GAGVSQSPRYKVAKRGQDVALRCDPISGHVSLFWYQQALGQGPEFLTYFQNEAQLDKSGLPSDRFFAERPEGSVSTLKIQRTQQEDSAVYLCASSSGGTAGAEKLFFGSGTQLSVL.

V and J are TRBV2 and TRBJ2-7; TRBD1 agrees at 10 bases. CDR1 SNHLY and CDR2 FYNNEI come from the germline V gene. V shed 5 bases, J shed 3 bases, and the junction held 10 bases outside the gene matches. The CDR3 is made up of 16 amino acids. In DNA, the CDR3 is TGTGCCAGCAGTTCAGCCCTCGGACAGGGGGGCTACGAGCAGTACTTC. Translation: CASSSALGQGGYEQYF.

The CDR3 nucleotides are TGTGCCACCAGCAGAGATCCGGACCCAACAGAGACCCAGTACTTC. It specifies CATSRDPDPTETQYF. The chain is built from TRBV15 and TRBJ2-5; D unclear. Trimming shortened V by 0 bases and J by 4 bases, and 12 bases separated the two germline ends. Germline lookup yields CDR1 LNHNV and CDR2 YYDKDF (reference sequence). The CDR3 runs 15 residues.

A word on this clone: Because the CDR3's place on the DNA is in doubt, the DNA is left out and the CDR3 is given as listed by TCRdb. The CDR3 reads CASSITVAADGYTF. This sequence joins TRBV19 and TRBJ1-2. Germline V gene sequence: CDR1 LNHDA, CDR2 SQIVND (reference sequence). The length of the CDR3 is 14 amino acids, counting both ends.

Details on this clone: This same CDR3 is encoded by further DNA sequences in the sample. The chain is built from TRBV9 and TRBJ1-3; D might be TRBD1 (5 bases). V was shortened by 0 bases and J by 4 bases, with 11 bases between the two germline ends. CDR3 length equals 15 residues. Germline V gene sequence: CDR1 SGDLS, CDR2 YYNGEE. CDR3 in amino acids: CASSVGGGSGNTIYF. The CDR3 nucleotides are TGTGCCAGCAGCGTAGGCGGGGGGTCAGGAAACACCATATATTTT.

The chain carries TRBV2 and TRBJ2-3, with TRBD2 matching 13 bases. This CDR3 spans 16 amino acids. CDR1 is SNHLY, CDR2 FYNNEI, per germline. After removal of 5 bases from V and 5 bases from J, the junction contained 7 bases not matched to a gene. Written as DNA, the CDR3 is TGTGCCAGCAGTCCAACTAGCGGGGGGGCGGGAGATACGCAGTATTTT. It translates to CASSPTSGGAGDTQYF.

V and J are TRBV10-1 and TRBJ1-1; 7 bases are a match to TRBD1. The CDR3 loop spans 16 amino acids. V lost 3 bases to trimming and J lost 4 bases; unmatched junction nucleotides: 11. Germline assignment: CDR1 WNHNN and CDR2 SYGVQD (reference sequence). Written as DNA, the CDR3 is TGCGCCAGCAGTGATGGCAGGGGGTTTGTACGCACTGAAGCTTTCTTT. This codes for CASSDGRGFVRTEAFF.